Sequencing of this T cell receptor (beta chain) was carried out in a study of graft-versus-host responses after intestinal transplantation. Study details: Tacrolimus and steroids were given for two to three years to all recipients after anti-thymocyte globulin induction. Overall study results and limits: Detection of GvH clones occurred in recipient marrow, and some had their first appearance in ileum or blood.

Germline loops: CDR1 DFQATT, CDR2 SNEGSKA (reference sequence). CDR3 length equals 11 residues. Concerning this clone itself: The target antigen is unknown.

Libraries were prepared by immunoSEQ multiplex PCR; TCRdb keeps only in-frame clonotypes and omits some of them. The profile shows 80,000 to 100,000 clones, around nine tenths of them singletons. This clonotype was obtained from a human donor who received an intestinal transplant. The material was unstimulated CD4+ T cells sorted from spleen or lymph node cells, obtained before intestinal transplant. The gene calls are TRBV20-1 and TRBJ1-2, with D maybe TRBD1 (6 bases). The DNA for the CDR3 is TGCAGGCCGCAGGGGAACTATGGCTACACCTTC. Amino acids: CRPQGNYGYTF.